The 10 T cell receptor beta chains given below trace back to one sample, sequenced in a study of T cell changes during pregnancy in multiple sclerosis (dated by TCRdb to the late 2010s). The library was obtained by the immunoSEQ multiplex PCR assay. The table comes from immuneACCESS by way of TCRdb, which keeps in-frame sequences with V and J called. Part of the clones is missing from these tables; in studies checked, under half for an unresolved V gene and the rest for unknown reasons. The sample includes more than 45,000 clones, with 93% observed a single time. The ten largest clones represent under 5% of the sample. The specimen was CD8+ T cells from peripheral blood mononuclear cells, collected in the second trimester of pregnancy. The receptors come from a female donor with multiple sclerosis, enrolled in a pregnancy study.

The chain recombines TRBV7-9 with TRBJ2-1, with D possibly being TRBD2 (5 bases). Germline V lookup: CDR1 SEHNR, CDR2 FQNEAQ (reference sequence). The CDR3 loop spans 15 amino acids. V gave up 1 base and J gave up 4 bases, with 11 bases separating them. CDR3 bases: TGTGCCAGCAGCTTAGTGGGAGAAAAGTACAATGAGCAGTTCTTC. Its protein product is CASSLVGEKYNEQFF.

A remark on this clone: One end of the junction varies from germline; a read error may be responsible. The genes are TRBV7-9 and TRBJ2-1; 7 bases line up with TRBD2. The CDR3 totals 12 residues. CDR1 and CDR2 from the germline V gene are SEHNR and FQNEAQ (reference sequence). This CDR3 is CASRLGVGGSFF. CDR3 DNA: TGTGCCAGCAGGTTAGGAGTCGGCGGGAGTTTCTTC.

The V and J genes are TRBV27 and TRBJ1-1, with unresolved D. The CDR3 contains 13 residues. Trimming took off 4 bases at V and 0 bases at J, with 6 bases between the two ends. Germline loops: CDR1 MNHEY, CDR2 SMNVEV (reference sequence). The CDR3 DNA is TGTGCCAGCAGTTCCGGGGTGAACACTGAAGCTTTCTTT. Its translation is CASSSGVNTEAFF.

The chain is built from TRBV19 and TRBJ2-1, with a tentative D call TRBD2 (7 bases). Trimming pared 7 bases from V and 4 bases from J, leaving 17 bases between. Per germline, CDR1 LNHDA and CDR2 SQIVND (reference sequence). CDR3 length: 15 amino acids. Here the CDR3 reads CASNLRGGGYNEQFF. The CDR3, as DNA: TGTGCCAGTAACCTTAGGGGGGGCGGATACAATGAGCAGTTCTTC.

In its sample, this clone was seen once. V gene TRBV5-4 combines with J gene TRBJ1-1; no firm D call. There are 11 residues in the CDR3. CDR1 SGHNT and CDR2 YYREEE come from the germline V gene (reference sequence). V lost 3 bases to trimming and J lost 3 bases, with 3 bases between them. Here the CDR3 DNA reads TGTGCCAGCAGCTCATACACTGAAGCTTTCTTT. Amino acid sequence: CASSSYTEAFF.

The rearrangement links TRBV7-2 to TRBJ2-1; a possible D gene is TRBD1 (6 bases). Trimming left V 3 bases short and J 7 bases short, with 19 bases between. This CDR3 comprises 16 residues. Germline V CDR1 and CDR2: SGHTA, FQGNSA. This CDR3 reads CASSFTGFTSRNEQFF. The CDR3 coding sequence is TGTGCCAGCAGCTTCACAGGGTTTACATCGAGGAATGAGCAGTTCTTC.

V usage is TRBV4-3 and J usage is TRBJ2-7; 8 bases map to TRBD1. The CDR3 spans 14 residues. Germline CDR1 is LGHNA and CDR2 is YSLEER. Losses at the gene ends were 4 bases for V and 3 bases for J; bases not matched to a gene: 5. The CDR3 reads CASSPNRGIYEQYF. The CDR3 DNA sequence: TGCGCCAGCAGCCCAAACAGGGGGATCTACGAGCAGTACTTC.

The chain carries TRBV2 and TRBJ2-7; D is perhaps TRBD2 (5 bases). The CDR3 consists of 11 residues. The ends were cut back, 7 bases at V and 5 bases at J, with 9 bases in the middle. The germline CDR1 and CDR2 sequences are SNHLY and FYNNEI. DNA of the CDR3: TGTGCCAGCAATTTCGGGGACGAGCAGTACTTC. Its protein product is CASNFGDEQYF. Full variable domain (rest looked up from reference TRBV2 and TRBJ2-7): EPEVTQTPSHQVTQMGQEVILRCVPISNHLYFYWYRQILGQKVEFLVSFYNNEISEKSEIFDDQFSVERPDGSNFTLKIRSTKLEDSAMYFCASNFGDEQYFGPGTRLTVT.

Of note for this clone: Other DNA sequences from this sample encode an identical CDR3 as well. The J gene is TRBJ2-1, the V gene TRBV4-1, with 16 bases that match TRBD2. Germline V CDR1 and CDR2: MGHRA, YSYEKL. J lost 3 bases, V lost 4 bases, and 12 bases had no gene match. This CDR3 comprises 20 residues. CDR3 DNA: TGCGCCAGCAGCCCCTCCCCCGGGACTAGCGGGAGGGAATACTACAATGAGCAGTTCTTC. Translating gives CASSPSPGTSGREYYNEQFF.

This clone appeared a single time. The V call is TRBV4-3, the J call TRBJ1-5; 10 positions agree with TRBD1. This CDR3 has 15 residues. CDR1 LGHNA and CDR2 YSLEER come from the germline V gene. V lost 4 bases, J lost 2 bases, and 2 bases stayed unmatched. The CDR3 region is CASSPGTGGNQPQHF. DNA for the CDR3: TGCGCCAGCAGCCCCGGGACAGGGGGCAATCAGCCCCAGCATTTT.